This entry describes one T cell receptor (beta chain). Its antigen is not identified. Time point in this sample: week 35, safety follow-up. Topical imiquimod accompanied each vaccine dose, which consisted of 300 ug of mutant IDH1 20-mer peptide. The germline V gene has CDR1 SGHRS and CDR2 YFSETQ. This CDR3 comprises 15 residues. Trimming cost V 3 bases and J 0 bases; bases outside gene matches: 3. This sample is part of a study of a mutant IDH1 vaccine in newly diagnosed glioma. Across the whole study: Radiotherapy, temozolomide, or both had been given previously, and both were given to most.

The method was immunoSEQ multiplex PCR; TCRdb's version includes in-frame clones alone and lacks a portion of them. Among roughly 25,000 clones listed, roughly 85% were seen once. The chain joins TRBV5-1 to TRBJ1-3; 7 bases match TRBD1. The clonotype comes from a man in his thirties or forties with glioma. The sequencing here drew on PBMCs, taken from a glioma patient whose treatment included an IDH1 peptide vaccine. CDR3 nucleotides: TGCGCCAGCAGCTCCGGGACAGTCTCTGGAAACACCATATATTTT. This translates into CASSSGTVSGNTIYF. Together with reference TRBV5-1 and TRBJ1-3, the CDR3 gives the full variable domain: KAGVTQTPRYLIKTRGQQVTLSCSPISGHRSVSWYQQTPGQGLQFLFEYFSETQRNKGNFPGRFSGRQFSNSRSEMNVSTLELGDSALYLCASSSGTVSGNTIYFGEGSWLTVV.